This T cell receptor (beta chain) is drawn from a study of blood T cell repertoires in COVID-19. Study context: COVID-19 samples collected from the United States, Italy and Spain covered acute and convalescent phases.

This CDR3 comprises 17 residues. CDR1 and CDR2 (germline): SNHLY, FYNNEI. V lost 5 bases, J lost 6 bases, and 13 bases stayed unmatched. Those enrolled in Seattle joined during active infection and were followed longitudinally afterward. The table came from immunoSEQ multiplex PCR; TCRdb's copy has only in-frame clones and leaves some out. The sample shows more than 85,000 clones, 80% to 95% of them seen only once. Sequences were obtained from peripheral blood. The TCR was taken from a woman in her forties or fifties with COVID-19, enrolled during active disease. This chain links TRBV2 with TRBJ2-3, with TRBD2 matching over 11 bases. The CDR3 nucleotides read TGTGCCAGCAGTTTTAAAAGACTAGCGGGGTTCATGGATACGCAGTATTTT. Translated: CASSFKRLAGFMDTQYF.